The clone carrying this TCR beta chain turned up a few times. Germline and junction disagree at one end, which may indicate a read error. The record originates from a study of T cells after yellow fever vaccination. TCRdb re-derived calls from the 5' RACE reads in MiXCR, one entry per CDR3 protein. The sample consists of 510,000 or so distinct CDR3 sequences, roughly 19% of them appearing once. Sequencing used PBMCs, obtained 15 days after the yellow fever booster vaccination. The sequence derives from a man younger than 45 who received the YFV17D yellow fever vaccine.

This chain's CDR3 is CATSASGTSGIKF. The CDR3 DNA reads as TGTGCCACCAGCGCGTCCGGGACTAGCGGGATCAAATTC. This rearrangement joins TRBV15 to TRBJ2-7; 13 bases agree with TRBD2. Germline values: CDR1 LNHNV, CDR2 YYDKDF (reference sequence). CDR3 length: 13 amino acids.